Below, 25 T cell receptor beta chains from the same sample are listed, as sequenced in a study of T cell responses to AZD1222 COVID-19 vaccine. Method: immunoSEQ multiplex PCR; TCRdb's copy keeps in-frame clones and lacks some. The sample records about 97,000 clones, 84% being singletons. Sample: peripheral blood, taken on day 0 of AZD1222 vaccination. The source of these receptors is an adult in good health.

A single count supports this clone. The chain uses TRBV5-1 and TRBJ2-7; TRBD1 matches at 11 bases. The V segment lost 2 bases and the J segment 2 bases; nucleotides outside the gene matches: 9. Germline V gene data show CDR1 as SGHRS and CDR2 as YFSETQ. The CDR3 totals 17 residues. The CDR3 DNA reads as TGCGCCAGCAGCTTACTACCTGGGACAGGGGGGACCTACGAGCAGTACGTC. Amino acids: CASSLLPGTGGTYEQYV.

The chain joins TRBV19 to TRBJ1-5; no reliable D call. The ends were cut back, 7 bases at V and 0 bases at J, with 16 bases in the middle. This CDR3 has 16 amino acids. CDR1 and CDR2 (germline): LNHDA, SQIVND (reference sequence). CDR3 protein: CASTHWAEDSNQPQHF. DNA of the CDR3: TGTGCCAGTACCCACTGGGCAGAGGATAGCAATCAGCCCCAGCATTTT.

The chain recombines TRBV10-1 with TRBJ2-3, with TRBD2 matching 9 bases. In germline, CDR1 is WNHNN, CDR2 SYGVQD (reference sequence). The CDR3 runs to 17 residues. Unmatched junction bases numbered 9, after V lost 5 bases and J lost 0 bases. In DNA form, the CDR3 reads TGCGCCAGCAGTCACGGAGCGGGGGGCCCGAGCACAGATACGCAGTATTTT. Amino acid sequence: CASSHGAGGPSTDTQYF.

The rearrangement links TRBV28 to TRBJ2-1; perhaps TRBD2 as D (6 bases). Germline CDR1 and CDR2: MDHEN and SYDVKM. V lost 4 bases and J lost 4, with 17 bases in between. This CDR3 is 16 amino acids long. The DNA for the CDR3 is TGTGCCAGCAGTTACAAACTAGCAGCACTATACAATGAGCAGTTCTTC. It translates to CASSYKLAALYNEQFF. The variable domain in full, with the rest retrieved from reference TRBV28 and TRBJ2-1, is DVKVTQSSRYLVKRTGEKVFLECVQDMDHENMFWYRQDPGLGLRLIYFSYDVKMKEKGDIPEGYSVSREKKERFSLILESASTNQTSMYLCASSYKLAALYNEQFFGPGTRLTVL.

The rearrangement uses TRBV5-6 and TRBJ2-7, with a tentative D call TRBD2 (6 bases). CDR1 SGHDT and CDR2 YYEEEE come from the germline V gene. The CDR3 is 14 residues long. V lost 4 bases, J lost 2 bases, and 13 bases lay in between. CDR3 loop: CASSQGGSPYEQYF. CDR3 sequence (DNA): TGTGCCAGCAGCCAGGGAGGCAGCCCCTACGAGCAGTACTTC.

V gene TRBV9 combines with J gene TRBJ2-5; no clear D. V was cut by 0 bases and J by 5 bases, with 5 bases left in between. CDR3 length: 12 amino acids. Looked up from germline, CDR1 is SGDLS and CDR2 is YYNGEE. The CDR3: CASSVVGETQYF. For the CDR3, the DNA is TGTGCCAGCAGCGTAGTGGGGGAGACCCAGTACTTC.

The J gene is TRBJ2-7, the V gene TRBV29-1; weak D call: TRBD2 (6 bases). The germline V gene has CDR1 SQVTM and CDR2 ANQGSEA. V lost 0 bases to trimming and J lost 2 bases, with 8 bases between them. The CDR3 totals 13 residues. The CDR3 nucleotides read TGCAGCGTTGAAGACGCGGGGACCTACGAGCAGTACGTC. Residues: CSVEDAGTYEQYV.

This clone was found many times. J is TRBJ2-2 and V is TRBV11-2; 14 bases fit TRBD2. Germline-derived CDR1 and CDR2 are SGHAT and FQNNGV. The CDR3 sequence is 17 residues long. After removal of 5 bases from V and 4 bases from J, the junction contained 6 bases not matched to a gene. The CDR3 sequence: CASSRPTSGRVTGELFF. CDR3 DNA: TGTGCCAGCAGCAGACCGACTAGCGGGAGGGTCACCGGGGAGCTGTTTTTT.

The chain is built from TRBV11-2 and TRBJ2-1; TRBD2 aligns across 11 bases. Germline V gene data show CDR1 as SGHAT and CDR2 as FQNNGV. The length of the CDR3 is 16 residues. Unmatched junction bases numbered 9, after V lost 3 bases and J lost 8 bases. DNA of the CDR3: TGTGCCAGCAGCTTTTTTAGCGGGGGGGGTAGTTATGAGCAGTTCTTC. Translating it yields CASSFFSGGGSYEQFF.

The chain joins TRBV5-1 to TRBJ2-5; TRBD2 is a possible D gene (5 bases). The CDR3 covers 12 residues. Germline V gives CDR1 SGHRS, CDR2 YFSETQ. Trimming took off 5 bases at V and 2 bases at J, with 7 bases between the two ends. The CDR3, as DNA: TGCGCCAGCAGTTGGGAGCAAGAGACCCAGTACTTC. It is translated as CASSWEQETQYF.

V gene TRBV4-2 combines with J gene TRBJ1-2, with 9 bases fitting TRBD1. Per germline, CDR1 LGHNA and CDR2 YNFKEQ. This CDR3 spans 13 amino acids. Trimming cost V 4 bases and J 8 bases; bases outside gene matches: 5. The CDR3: CASSPGQGGGYTF. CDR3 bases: TGTGCCAGCAGCCCGGGACAGGGTGGCGGCTACACCTTC.

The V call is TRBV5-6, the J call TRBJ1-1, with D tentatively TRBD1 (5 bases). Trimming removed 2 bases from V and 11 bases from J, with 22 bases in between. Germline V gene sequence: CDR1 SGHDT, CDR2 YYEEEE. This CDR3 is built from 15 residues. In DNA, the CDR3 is TGTGCCAGCAGCTTAAGATCATTTGACAGTCGGATGGCTTTCTTT. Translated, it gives CASSLRSFDSRMAFF.

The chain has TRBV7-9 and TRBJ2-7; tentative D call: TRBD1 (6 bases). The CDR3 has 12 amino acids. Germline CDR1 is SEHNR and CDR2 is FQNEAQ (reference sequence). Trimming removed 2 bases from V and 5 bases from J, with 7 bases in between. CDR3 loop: CASSLTGNEQYV. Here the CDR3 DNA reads TGTGCCAGCAGCTTAACAGGGAACGAGCAGTACGTC.

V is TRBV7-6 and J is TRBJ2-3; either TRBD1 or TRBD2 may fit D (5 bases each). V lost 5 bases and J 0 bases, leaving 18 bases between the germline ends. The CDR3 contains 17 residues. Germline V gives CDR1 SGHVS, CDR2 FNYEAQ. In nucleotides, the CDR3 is TGTGCCAGCAGCCCCAACACGAGGGGTAGTAGCACAGATACGCAGTATTTT. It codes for CASSPNTRGSSTDTQYF.

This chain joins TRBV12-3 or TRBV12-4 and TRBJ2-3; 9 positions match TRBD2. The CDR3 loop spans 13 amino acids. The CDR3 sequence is CVSRGGGTDTQYF. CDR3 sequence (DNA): TGTGTTTCACGCGGGGGGGGCACAGATACGCAGTATTTT.

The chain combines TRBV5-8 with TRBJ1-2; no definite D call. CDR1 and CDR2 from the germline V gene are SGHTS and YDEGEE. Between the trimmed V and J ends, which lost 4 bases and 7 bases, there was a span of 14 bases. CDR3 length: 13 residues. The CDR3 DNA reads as TGTGCCAGCAGCCCTGGGAGGGTAGGTGGCTACACCTTC. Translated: CASSPGRVGGYTF.

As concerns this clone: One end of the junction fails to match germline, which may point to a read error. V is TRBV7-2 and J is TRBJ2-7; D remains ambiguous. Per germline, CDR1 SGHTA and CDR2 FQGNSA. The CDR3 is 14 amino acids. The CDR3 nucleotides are TGTGCCAGCAGCTTAGGGCCCTCCTCCCACGAGCAGTACTTC. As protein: CASSLGPSSHEQYF.

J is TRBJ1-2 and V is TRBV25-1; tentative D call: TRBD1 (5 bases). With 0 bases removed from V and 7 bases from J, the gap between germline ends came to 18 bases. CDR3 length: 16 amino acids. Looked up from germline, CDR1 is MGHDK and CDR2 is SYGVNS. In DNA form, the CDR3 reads TGTGCCAGCAGTGAATATAGTGTGTTGGGTCAGGGTGGCTACACCTTC. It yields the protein CASSEYSVLGQGGYTF.

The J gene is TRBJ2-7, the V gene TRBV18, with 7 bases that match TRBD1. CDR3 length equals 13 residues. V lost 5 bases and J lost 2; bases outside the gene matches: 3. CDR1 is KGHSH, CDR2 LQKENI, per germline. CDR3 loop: CASSTGAAYEQYF. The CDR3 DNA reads TGTGCCAGCTCAACAGGGGCCGCCTACGAGCAGTACTTC.

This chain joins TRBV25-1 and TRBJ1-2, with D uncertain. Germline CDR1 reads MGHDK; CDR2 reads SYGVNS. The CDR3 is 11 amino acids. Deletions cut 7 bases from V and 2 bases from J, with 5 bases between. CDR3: CASTGNYGYTF. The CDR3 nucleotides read TGTGCCAGCACCGGGAACTATGGCTACACCTTC.

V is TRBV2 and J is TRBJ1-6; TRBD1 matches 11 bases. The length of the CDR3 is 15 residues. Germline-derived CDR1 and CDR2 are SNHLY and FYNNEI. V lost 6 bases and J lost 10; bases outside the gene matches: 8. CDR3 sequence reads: CASRDRDRGLSPLHF. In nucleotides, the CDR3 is TGTGCCAGCAGAGACCGGGACAGGGGGTTATCACCCCTCCACTTT.

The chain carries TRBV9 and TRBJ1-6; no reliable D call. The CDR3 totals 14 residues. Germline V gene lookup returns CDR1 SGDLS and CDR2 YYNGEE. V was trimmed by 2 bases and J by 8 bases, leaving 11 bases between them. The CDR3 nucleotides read TGTGCCAGCAGCGTCGTGGGGTATGATTCACCCCTCCACTTT. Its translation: CASSVVGYDSPLHF.

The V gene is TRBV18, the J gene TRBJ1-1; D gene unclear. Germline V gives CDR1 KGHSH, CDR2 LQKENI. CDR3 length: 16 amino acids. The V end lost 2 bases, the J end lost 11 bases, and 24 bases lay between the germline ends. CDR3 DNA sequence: TGTGCCAGCTCACCATTTCCCGTACGATCAACTGAAGCCGCTTTCTTT. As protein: CASSPFPVRSTEAAFF.

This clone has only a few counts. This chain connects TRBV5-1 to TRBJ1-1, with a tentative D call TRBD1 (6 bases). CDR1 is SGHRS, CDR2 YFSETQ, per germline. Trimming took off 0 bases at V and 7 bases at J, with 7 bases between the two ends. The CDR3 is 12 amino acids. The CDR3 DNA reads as TGCGCCAGCAGCTTGGAGGGGGATGAAGCTTTCTTT. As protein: CASSLEGDEAFF.

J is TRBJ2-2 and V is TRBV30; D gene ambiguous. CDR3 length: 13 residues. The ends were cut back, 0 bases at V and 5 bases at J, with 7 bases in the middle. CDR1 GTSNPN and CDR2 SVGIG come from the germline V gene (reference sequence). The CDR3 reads CAWSVRRTGELFF. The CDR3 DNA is TGTGCCTGGAGTGTACGCCGGACCGGGGAGCTGTTTTTT. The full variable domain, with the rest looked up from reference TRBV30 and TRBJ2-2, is SQTIHQWPATLVQPVGSPLSLECTVEGTSNPNLYWYRQAAGRGLQLLFYSVGIGQISSEVPQNLSASRPQDRQFILSSKKLLLSDSGFYLCAWSVRRTGELFFGEGSRLTVL.